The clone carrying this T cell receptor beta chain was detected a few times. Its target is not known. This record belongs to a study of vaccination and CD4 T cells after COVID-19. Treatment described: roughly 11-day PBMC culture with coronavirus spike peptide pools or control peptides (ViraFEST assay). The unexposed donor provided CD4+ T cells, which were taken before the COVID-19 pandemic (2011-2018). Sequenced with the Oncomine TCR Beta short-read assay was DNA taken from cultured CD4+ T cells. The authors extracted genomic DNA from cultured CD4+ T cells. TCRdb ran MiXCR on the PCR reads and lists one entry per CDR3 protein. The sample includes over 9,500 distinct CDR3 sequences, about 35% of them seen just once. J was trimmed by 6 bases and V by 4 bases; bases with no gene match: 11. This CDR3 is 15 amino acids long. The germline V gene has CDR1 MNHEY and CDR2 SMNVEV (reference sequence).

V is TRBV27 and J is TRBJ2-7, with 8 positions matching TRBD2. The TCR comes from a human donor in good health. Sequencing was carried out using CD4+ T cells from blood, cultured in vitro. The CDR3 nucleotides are TGTGCCAGCAGTTCACTCCGGGAGGGGTTTCGCGAGCAGTACTTC. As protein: CASSSLREGFREQYF.